The clone carrying this T cell receptor (beta chain) was found once. Its target is unknown. The method was immunoSEQ multiplex PCR; TCRdb's version includes in-frame clones alone and lacks a portion of them. The sample records some 160,000 clones, just under 95% being singletons. This specimen comes from a study of T cell responses to AZD1222 COVID-19 vaccine. Study-level information: Pooling covered second doses at about 4 or about 12 weeks. Findings and limits, study-wide: The breadth and depth of Spike-specific TCRs increased once two AZD1222 doses had been given.

Germline lookup yields CDR1 GTSNPN and CDR2 SVGIG (reference sequence). This CDR3 region has 15 residues. V trimming: 3 bases; J trimming: 2 bases; junction bases outside the gene matches: 8. The rearrangement uses TRBV30 and TRBJ1-2, with 8 bases that match TRBD1. The source is an adult in good health. The starting material was peripheral blood, obtained on day 0 of AZD1222 vaccination. The CDR3 here is CAWSRGTGLNYGYTF. As DNA, the CDR3 is TGTGCCTGGAGCCGGGGGACAGGTTTAAACTATGGCTACACCTTC.